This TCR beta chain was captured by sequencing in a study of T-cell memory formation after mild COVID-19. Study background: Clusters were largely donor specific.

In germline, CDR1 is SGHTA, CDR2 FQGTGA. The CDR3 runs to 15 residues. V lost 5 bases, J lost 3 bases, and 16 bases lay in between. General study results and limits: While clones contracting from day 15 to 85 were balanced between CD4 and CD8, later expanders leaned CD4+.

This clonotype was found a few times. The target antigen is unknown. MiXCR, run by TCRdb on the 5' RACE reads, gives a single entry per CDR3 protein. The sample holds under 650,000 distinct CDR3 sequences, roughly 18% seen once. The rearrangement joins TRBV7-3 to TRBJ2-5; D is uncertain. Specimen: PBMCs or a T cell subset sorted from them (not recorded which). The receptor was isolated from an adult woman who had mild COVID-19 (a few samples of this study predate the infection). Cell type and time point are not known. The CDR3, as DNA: TGTGCCAGCAGCCTAGGTTGGCTGGATAAAGAGACCCAGTACTTC. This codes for CASSLGWLDKETQYF.